This T cell receptor (beta chain) emerged from a study of cytomegalovirus exposure and HLA in healthy donors. For the study at large: Membership in the Caucasian-associated ancestry cluster was found for around 85% of roughly 400 genotyped donors.

PCR involved 60 Vbeta and 13 Jbeta primers. Profiled with immunoSEQ multiplex PCR; TCRdb holds only in-frame clones, not every one. Here the sample table reports some 180,000 clones. Note on this clone: Its target is unknown.

Study-wide points: Researchers catalogued approximately 170 TCR beta chains as cytomegalovirus-associated. A later analysis linked a missense variant in DCLRE1C to the trimming of TCR beta V and J genes.

CDR1 and CDR2 from the germline V gene are SGHRS and YFSETQ. CDR3 size: 15 residues. Trimming at V came to 1 base and at J to 8 bases, leaving 6 bases not matched to a gene. The TCR comes from a man aged 25-40 years in good health and CMV-seronegative. The chain carries TRBV5-1 and TRBJ2-1; 10 bases line up with TRBD2. Sample: PBMCs. The CDR3 spells CASSLPSGGGDEQFF. The CDR3, as DNA: TGCGCCAGCAGCTTGCCTAGCGGGGGAGGCGATGAGCAGTTCTTC.